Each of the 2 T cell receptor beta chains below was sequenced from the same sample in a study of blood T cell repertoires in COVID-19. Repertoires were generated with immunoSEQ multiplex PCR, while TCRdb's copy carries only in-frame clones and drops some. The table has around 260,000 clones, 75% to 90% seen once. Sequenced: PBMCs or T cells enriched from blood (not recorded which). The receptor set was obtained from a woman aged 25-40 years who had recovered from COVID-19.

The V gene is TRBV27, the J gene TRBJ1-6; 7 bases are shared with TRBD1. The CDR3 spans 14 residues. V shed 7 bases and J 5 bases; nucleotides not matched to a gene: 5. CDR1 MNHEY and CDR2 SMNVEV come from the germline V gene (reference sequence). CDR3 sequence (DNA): TGTGCCAGCACCCGGGACAGAAATAATTCACCCCTCCACTTT. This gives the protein CASTRDRNNSPLHF.

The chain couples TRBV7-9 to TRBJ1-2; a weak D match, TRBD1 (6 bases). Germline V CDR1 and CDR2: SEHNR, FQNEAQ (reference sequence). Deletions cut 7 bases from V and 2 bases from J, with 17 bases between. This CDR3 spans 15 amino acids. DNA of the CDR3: TGTGCCAGCACCCTTTCGGCGGGGGCGAACTATGGCTACACCTTC. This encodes CASTLSAGANYGYTF.